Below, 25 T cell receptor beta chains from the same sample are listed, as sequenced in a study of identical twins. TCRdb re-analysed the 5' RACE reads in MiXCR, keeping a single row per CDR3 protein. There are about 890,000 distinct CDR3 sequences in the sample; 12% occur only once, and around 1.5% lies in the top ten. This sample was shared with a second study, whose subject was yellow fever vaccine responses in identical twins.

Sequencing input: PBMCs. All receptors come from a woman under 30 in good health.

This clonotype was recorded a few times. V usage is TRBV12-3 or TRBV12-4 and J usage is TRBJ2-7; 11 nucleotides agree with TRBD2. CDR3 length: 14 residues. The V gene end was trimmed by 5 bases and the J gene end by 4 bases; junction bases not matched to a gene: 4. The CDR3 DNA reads TGTGCCAGCAGTATGGGGACTAGCGGATACGAGCAGTACGTC. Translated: CASSMGTSGYEQYV.

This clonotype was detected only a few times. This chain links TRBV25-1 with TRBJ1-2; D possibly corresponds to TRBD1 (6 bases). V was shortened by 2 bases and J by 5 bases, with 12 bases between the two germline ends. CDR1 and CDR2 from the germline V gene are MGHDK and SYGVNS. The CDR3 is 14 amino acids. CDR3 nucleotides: TGTGCCAGCAGTGAAGGGGGGACAACTTATGGCTACACCTTC. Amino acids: CASSEGGTTYGYTF.

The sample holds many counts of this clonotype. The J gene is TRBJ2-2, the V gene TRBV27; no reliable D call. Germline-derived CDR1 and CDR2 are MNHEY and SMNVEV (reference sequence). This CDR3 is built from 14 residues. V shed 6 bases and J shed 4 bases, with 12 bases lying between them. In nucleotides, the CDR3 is TGTGCCAGCAGCCGGCTACGAGGCACCGGGGAGCTGTTTTTT. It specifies CASSRLRGTGELFF.

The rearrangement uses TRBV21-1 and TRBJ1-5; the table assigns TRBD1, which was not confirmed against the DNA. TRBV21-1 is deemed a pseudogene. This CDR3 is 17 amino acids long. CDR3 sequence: CASSKPGSGQGNQPQHF. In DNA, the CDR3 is TGTGCCAGCAGCAAACCAGGTAGTGGACAGGGCAATCAGCCCCAGCATTTT.

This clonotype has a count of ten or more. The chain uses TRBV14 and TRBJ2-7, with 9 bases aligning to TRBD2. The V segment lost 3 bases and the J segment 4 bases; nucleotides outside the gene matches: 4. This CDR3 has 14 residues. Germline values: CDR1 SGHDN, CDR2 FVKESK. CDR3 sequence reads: CASSQGSGRYEQYF. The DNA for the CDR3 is TGTGCCAGCAGCCAGGGCAGCGGGAGGTACGAGCAGTACTTC.

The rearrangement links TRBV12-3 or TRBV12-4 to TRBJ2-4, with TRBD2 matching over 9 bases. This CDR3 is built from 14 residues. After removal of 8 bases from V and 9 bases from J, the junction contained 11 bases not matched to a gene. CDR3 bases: TGTGCCAGCGGGACTAGCAGGACCGTCTCCATTCAGTACTTC. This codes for CASGTSRTVSIQYF.

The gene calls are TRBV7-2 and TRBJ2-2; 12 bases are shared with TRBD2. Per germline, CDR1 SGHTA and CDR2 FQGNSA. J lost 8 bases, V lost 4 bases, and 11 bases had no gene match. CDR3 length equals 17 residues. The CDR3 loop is CASSSLGLAGSRGELFF. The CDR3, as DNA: TGTGCCAGCAGCTCTTTAGGACTAGCGGGGTCGAGGGGGGAGCTGTTTTTT.

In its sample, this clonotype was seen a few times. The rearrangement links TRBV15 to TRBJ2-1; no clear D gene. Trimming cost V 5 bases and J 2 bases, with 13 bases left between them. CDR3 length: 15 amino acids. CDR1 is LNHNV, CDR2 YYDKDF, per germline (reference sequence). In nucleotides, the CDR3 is TGTGCCACCAGCGCCCGAACAAATACCTACAATGAGCAGTTCTTC. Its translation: CATSARTNTYNEQFF.

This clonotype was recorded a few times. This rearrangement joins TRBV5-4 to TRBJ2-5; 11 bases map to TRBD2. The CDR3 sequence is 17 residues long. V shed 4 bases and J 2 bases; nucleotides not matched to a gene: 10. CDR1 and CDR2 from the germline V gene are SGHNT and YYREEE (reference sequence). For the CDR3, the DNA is TGTGCCAGCAGCCAACCTGGGACTAGCGGAGTTCAAGAGACCCAGTACTTC. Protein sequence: CASSQPGTSGVQETQYF.

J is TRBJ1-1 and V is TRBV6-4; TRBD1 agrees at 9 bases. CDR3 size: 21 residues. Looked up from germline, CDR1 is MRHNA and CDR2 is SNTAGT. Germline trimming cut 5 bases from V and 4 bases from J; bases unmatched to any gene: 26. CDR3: CASSTGGTTPPSRRGITEAFF. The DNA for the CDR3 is TGTGCCAGCAGTACAGGGGGCACGACTCCCCCAAGTAGAAGGGGTATCACTGAAGCTTTCTTT.

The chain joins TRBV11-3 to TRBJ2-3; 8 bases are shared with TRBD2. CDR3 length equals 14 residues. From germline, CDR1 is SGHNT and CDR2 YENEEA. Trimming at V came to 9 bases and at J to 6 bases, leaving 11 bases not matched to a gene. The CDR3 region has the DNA TGTGCCAGTGGCCTAGCGGGTGGGAGGGATACGCAGTATTTT. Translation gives CASGLAGGRDTQYF.

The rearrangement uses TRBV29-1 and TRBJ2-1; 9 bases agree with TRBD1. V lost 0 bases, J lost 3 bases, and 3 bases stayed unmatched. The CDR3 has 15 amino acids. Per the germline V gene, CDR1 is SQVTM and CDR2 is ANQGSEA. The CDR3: CSVEDMTGGYNEQFF. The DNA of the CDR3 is TGCAGCGTTGAAGATATGACAGGGGGCTACAATGAGCAGTTCTTC.

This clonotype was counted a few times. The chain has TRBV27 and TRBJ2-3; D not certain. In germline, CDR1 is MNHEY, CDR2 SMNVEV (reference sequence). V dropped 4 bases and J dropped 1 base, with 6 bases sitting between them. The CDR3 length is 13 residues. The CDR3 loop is CASSYLGTDTQYF. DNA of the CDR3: TGTGCCAGCAGTTACCTCGGCACAGATACGCAGTATTTT.

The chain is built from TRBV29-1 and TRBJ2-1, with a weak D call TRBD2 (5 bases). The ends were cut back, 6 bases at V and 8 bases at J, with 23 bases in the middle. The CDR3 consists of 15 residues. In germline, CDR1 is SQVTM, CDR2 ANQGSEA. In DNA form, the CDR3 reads TGCAGCGTCCCTGAAACTAGTTTGGGCGTGGATGAGCAGTTCTTC. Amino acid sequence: CSVPETSLGVDEQFF.

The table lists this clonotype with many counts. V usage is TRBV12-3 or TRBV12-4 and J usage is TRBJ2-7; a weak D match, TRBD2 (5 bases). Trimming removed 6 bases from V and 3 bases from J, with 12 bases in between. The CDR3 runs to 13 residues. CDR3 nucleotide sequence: TGTGCCAGCAGCTTCAGGACTGACTACGAGCAGTACTTC. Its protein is CASSFRTDYEQYF.

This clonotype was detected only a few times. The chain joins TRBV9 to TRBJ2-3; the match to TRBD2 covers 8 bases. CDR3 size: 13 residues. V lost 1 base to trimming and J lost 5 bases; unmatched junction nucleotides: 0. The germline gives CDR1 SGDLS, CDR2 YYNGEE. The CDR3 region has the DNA TGTGCCAGCAGCGTAACTAGCGGAGATACGCAGTATTTT. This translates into CASSVTSGDTQYF.

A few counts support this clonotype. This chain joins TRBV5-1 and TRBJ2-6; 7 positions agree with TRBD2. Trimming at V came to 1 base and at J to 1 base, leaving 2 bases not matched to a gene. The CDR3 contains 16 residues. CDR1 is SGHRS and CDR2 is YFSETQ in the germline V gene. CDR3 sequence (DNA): TGCGCCAGCAGCTTGCAAGCGGGGTCTGGGGCCAACGTCCTGACTTTC. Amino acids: CASSLQAGSGANVLTF.

The CDR3 protein is CASSKTSGGFDNEQFF. CDR3 DNA: TGCGCCAGCAGCAAAACTAGCGGGGGGTTCGACAATGAGCAGTTCTTC. V usage is TRBV5-1 and J usage is TRBJ2-1, with 12 bases fitting TRBD2. The V gene's germline CDR1 is SGHRS and CDR2 YFSETQ. V lost 4 bases, J lost 5 bases, and 7 bases stayed unmatched. CDR3 length: 16 residues.

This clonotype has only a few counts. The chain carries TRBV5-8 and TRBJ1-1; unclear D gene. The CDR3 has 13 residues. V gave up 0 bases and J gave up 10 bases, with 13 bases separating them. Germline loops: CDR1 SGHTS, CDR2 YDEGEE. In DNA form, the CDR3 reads TGTGCCAGCAGCTTGGCGCCGCCTTATGGAGCTTTCTTT. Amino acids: CASSLAPPYGAFF.

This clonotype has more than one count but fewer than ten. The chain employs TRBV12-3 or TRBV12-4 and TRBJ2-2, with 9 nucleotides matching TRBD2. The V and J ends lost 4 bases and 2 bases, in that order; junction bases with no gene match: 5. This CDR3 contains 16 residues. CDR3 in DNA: TGTGCCAGCAGTTCGACCGGGACTAGCAACACCGGGGAGCTGTTTTTT. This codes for CASSSTGTSNTGELFF.

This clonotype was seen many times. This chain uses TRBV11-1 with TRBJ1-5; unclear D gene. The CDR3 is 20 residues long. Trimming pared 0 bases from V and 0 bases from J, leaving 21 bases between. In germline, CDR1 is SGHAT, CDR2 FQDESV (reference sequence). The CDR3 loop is CASSLALSANFVYSNQPQHF. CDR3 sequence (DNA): TGTGCCAGCAGCTTAGCGCTGTCAGCCAATTTCGTCTATAGCAATCAGCCCCAGCATTTT.

The CDR3 sequence: CSARDGTSGRMDTQYF. As DNA, the CDR3 is TGCAGTGCTAGGGACGGGACTAGCGGGAGGATGGATACGCAGTATTTT. This chain links TRBV20-1 with TRBJ2-3; TRBD2 matches 15 bases. The V and J ends lost 3 bases and 6 bases, in that order; junction bases with no gene match: 7. Per the germline V gene, CDR1 is DFQATT and CDR2 is SNEGSKA (reference sequence). The CDR3 is made up of 16 amino acids.

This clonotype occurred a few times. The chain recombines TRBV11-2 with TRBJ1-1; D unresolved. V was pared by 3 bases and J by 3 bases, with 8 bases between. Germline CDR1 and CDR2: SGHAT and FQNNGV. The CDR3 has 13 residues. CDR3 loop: CASSFAMDTEAFF. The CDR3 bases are TGTGCCAGCAGCTTCGCGATGGACACTGAAGCTTTCTTT. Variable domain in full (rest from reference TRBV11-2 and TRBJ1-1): EAGVAQSPRYKIIEKRQSVAFWCNPISGHATLYWYQQILGQGPKLLIQFQNNGVVDDSQLPKDRFSAERLKGVDSTLKIQPAKLEDSAVYLCASSFAMDTEAFFGQGTRLTVV.

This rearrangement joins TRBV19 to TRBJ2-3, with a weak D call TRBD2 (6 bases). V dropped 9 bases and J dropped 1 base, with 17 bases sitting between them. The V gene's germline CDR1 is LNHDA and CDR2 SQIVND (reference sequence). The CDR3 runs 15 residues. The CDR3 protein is CASREASGRTDTQYF. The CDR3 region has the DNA TGTGCCAGCAGGGAGGCCTCCGGCCGCACAGATACGCAGTATTTT. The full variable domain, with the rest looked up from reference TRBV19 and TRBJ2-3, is DGGITQSPKYLFRKEGQNVTLSCEQNLNHDAMYWYRQDPGQGLRLIYYSQIVNDFQKGDIAEGYSVSREKKESFPLTVTSAQKNPTAFYLCASREASGRTDTQYFGPGTRLTVL.

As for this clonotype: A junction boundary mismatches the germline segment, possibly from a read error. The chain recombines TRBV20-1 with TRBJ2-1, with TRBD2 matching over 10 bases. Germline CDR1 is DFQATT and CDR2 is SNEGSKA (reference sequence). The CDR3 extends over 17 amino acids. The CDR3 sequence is CSAREESGRATYNEQFF. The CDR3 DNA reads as TGCAGTGCTCGAGAGGAGAGCGGGAGGGCCACCTACAATGAGCAGTTCTTC.